This T cell receptor (beta chain) was sequenced in a study of early T cells in non-severe SARS-CoV-2 infection. V was clipped by 8 bases and J by 1 base, with 15 bases between them. From germline, CDR1 is MGHDK and CDR2 SYGVNS. The CDR3 is 14 amino acids. cDNA molecules, individually, were tagged with unique molecular identifiers. TCRdb re-called the 5' RACE reads with MiXCR, one entry per CDR3 protein. The sample contains some 67,000 distinct CDR3 sequences, more than 8.5% of which appear only once. This clonotype was observed at least ten times. The clonotype comes from an adult who was a healthcare worker with PCR-confirmed SARS-CoV-2 infection or an uninfected control (not recorded which). The material sequenced was whole blood, taken at baseline. The V gene is TRBV25-1, the J gene TRBJ2-7, with no clear D. CDR3 protein: CASARYDGSYEQYF. The CDR3 DNA sequence: TGTGCCAGCGCCCGATACGACGGTTCCTACGAGCAGTACTTC.